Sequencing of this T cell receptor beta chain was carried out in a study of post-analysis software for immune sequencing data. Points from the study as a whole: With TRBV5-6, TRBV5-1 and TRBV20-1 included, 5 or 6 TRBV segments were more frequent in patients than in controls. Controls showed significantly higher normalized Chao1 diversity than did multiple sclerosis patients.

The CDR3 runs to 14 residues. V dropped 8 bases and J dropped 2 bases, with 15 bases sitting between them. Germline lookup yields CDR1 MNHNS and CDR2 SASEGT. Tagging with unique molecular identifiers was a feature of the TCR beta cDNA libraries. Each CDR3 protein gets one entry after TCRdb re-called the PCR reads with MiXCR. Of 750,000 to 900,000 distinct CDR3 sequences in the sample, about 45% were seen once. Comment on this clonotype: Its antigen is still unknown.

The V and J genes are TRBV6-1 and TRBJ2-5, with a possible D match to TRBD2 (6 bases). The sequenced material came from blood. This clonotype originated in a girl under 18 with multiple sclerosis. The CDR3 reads CASRGGGSQETQYF. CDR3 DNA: TGTGCCAGCCGGGGAGGAGGCTCTCAAGAGACCCAGTACTTC.